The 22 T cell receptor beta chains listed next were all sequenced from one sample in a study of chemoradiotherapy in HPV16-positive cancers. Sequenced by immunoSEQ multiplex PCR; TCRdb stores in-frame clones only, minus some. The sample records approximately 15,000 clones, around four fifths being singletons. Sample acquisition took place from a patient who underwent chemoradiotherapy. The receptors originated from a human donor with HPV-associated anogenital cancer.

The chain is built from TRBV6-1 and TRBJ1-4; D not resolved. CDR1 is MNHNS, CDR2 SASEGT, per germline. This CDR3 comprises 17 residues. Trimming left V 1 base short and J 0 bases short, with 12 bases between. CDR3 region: CASSEEVLIATNEKLFF. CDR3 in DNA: TGTGCCAGCAGTGAAGAGGTCCTGATTGCAACTAATGAAAAACTGTTTTTT.

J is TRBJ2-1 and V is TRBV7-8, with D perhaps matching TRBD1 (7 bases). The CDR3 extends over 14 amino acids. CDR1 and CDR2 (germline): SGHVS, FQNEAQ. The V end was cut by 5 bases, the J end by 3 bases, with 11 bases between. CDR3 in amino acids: CASSPRDSYNEQFF. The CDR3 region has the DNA TGTGCCAGCAGCCCGCGGGACAGCTACAATGAGCAGTTCTTC. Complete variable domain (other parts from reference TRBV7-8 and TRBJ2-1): GAGVSQSPRYKVAKRGQDVALRCDPISGHVSLFWYQQALGQGPEFLTYFQNEAQLDKSGLPSDRFFAERPEGSVSTLKIQRTQQEDSAVYLCASSPRDSYNEQFFGPGTRLTVL.

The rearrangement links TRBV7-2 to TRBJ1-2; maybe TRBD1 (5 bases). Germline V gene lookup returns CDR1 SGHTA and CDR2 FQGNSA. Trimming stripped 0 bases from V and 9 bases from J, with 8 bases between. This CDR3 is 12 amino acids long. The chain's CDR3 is CASSLAGARYTF. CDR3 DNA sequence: TGTGCCAGCAGCTTAGCCGGGGCTCGCTACACCTTC.

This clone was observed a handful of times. The chain's CDR3 is CASSFEIGEQFF. The CDR3, as DNA: TGTGCCAGCAGCTTCGAGATTGGTGAGCAGTTCTTC. This sequence joins TRBV7-3 and TRBJ2-1; D is undetermined. CDR3 length equals 12 residues. Trimming removed 3 bases at V and 9 bases at J, with 9 bases between. The germline V gene has CDR1 SGHTA and CDR2 FQGTGA. Drawing the rest from reference TRBV7-3 and TRBJ2-1, the complete variable domain is GAGVSQTPSNKVTEKGKYVELRCDPISGHTALYWYRQSLGQGPEFLIYFQGTGAADDSGLPNDRFFAVRPEGSVSTLKIQRTERGDSAVYLCASSFEIGEQFFGPGTRLTVL.

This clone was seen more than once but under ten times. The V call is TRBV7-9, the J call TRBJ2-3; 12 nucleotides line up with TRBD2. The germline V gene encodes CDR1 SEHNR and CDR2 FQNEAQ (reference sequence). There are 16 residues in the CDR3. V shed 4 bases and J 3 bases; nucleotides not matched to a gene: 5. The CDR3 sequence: CASSYPSGGGTDTQYF. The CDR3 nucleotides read TGTGCCAGCAGCTATCCTAGCGGGGGGGGAACAGATACGCAGTATTTT.

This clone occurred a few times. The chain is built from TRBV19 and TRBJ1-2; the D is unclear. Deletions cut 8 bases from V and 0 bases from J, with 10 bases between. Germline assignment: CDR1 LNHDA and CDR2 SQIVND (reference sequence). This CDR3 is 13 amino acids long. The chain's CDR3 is CASADFANYGYTF. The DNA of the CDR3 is TGTGCCAGTGCCGATTTTGCTAACTATGGCTACACCTTC.

The DNA for the CDR3 is TGTGCCAGCAGCGAGGTCACAGATCTAAACTATGGCTACACCTTC. Protein product: CASSEVTDLNYGYTF. The chain links TRBV9 to TRBJ1-2; D is unresolved. The CDR3 has 15 residues. Trimming removed 3 bases at V and 2 bases at J, with 14 bases between. CDR1 SGDLS and CDR2 YYNGEE come from the germline V gene.

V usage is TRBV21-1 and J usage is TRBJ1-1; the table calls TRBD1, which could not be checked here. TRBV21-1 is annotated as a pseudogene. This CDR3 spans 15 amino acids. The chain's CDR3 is CASSPGQGSNTEAFF. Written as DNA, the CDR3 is TGTGCCAGCAGCCCAGGCCAGGGGTCGAACACTGAAGCTTTCTTT.

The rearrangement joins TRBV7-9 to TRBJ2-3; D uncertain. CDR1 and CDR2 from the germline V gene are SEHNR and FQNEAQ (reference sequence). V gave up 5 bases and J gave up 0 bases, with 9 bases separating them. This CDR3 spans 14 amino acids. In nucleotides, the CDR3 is TGTGCCAGCAGCCAGACATTTAGCACAGATACGCAGTATTTT. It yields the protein CASSQTFSTDTQYF.

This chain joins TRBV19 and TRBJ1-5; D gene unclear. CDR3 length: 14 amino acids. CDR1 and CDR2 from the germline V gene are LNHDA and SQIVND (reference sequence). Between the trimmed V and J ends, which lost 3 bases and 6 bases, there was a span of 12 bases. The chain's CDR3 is CASSMALPGQPQHF. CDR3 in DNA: TGTGCCAGTAGTATGGCCCTTCCCGGTCAGCCCCAGCATTTT.

CDR3 nucleotides: TGTGCCAGCAGCTCCTCCGGGACATACAACTATGGCTACACCTTC. Its protein product is CASSSSGTYNYGYTF. The chain combines TRBV7-9 with TRBJ1-2; D is perhaps TRBD1 (6 bases). The CDR3 extends over 15 amino acids. In germline, CDR1 is SEHNR, CDR2 FQNEAQ (reference sequence). V lost 4 bases, J lost 2 bases, and 14 bases lay in between.

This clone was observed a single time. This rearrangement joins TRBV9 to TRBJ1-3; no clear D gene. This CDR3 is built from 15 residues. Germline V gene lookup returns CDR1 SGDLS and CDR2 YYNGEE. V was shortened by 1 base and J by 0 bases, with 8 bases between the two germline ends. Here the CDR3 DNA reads TGTGCCAGCAGCGTACAGCCGAACTCTGGAAACACCATATATTTT. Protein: CASSVQPNSGNTIYF. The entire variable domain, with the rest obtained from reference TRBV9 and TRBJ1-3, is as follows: DSGVTQTPKHLITATGQRVTLRCSPRSGDLSVYWYQQSLDQGLQFLIQYYNGEERAKGNILERFSAQQFPDLHSELNLSSLELGDSALYFCASSVQPNSGNTIYFGEGSWLTVV.

The CDR3 loop reads CASSVASGGTDTQYF. CDR3 in DNA: TGTGCCAGCAGCGTAGCTTCCGGGGGCACAGATACGCAGTATTTT. This chain uses TRBV9 with TRBJ2-3, with D possibly being TRBD2 (5 bases). Germline V gene lookup returns CDR1 SGDLS and CDR2 YYNGEE. CDR3 size: 15 residues. V was pared by 0 bases and J by 1 base, with 9 bases between.

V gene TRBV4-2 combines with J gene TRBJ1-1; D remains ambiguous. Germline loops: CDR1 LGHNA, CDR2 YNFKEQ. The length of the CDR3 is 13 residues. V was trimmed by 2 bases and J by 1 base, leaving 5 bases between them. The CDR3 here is CASSQQRNTEAFF. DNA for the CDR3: TGTGCCAGCAGCCAACAGAGGAACACTGAAGCTTTCTTT.

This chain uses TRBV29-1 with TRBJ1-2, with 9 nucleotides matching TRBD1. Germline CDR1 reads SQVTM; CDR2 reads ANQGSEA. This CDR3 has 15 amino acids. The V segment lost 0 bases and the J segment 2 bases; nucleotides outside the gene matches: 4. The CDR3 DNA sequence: TGCAGCGTTGAAGATCGACAGGGGGAAAACTATGGCTACACCTTC. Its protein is CSVEDRQGENYGYTF.

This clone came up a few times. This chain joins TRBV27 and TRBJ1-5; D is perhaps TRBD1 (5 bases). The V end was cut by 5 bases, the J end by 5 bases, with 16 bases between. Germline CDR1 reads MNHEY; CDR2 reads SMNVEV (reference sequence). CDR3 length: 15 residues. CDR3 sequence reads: CASSRADKRDQPQHF. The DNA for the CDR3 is TGTGCCAGCAGTAGGGCGGACAAGAGGGATCAGCCCCAGCATTTT.

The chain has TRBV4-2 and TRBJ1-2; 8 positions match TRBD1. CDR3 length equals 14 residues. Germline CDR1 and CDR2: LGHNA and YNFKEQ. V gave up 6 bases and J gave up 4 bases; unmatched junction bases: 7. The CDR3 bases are TGTGCCAGCAGACGACAGGGGAAGAGCTATGGCTACACCTTC. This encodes CASRRQGKSYGYTF.

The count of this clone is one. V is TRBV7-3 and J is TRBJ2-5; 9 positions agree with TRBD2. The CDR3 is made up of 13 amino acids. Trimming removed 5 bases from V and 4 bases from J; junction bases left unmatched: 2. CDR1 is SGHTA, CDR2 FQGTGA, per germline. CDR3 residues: CASSRAGGETQYF. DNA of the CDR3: TGTGCCAGCAGCCGAGCGGGGGGAGAGACCCAGTACTTC.

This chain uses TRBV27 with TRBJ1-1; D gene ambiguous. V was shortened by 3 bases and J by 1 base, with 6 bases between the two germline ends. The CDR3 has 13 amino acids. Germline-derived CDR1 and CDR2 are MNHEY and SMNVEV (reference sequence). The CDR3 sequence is CASSLPGNTEAFF. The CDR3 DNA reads TGTGCCAGCAGTTTGCCTGGGAACACTGAAGCTTTCTTT.

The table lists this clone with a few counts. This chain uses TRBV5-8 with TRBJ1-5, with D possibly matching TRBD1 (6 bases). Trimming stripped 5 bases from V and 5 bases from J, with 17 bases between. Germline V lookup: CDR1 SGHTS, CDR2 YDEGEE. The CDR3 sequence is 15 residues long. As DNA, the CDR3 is TGTGCCAGCAGTTTCGCGGGACACTTCTATCAGCCCCAGCATTTT. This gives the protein CASSFAGHFYQPQHF.

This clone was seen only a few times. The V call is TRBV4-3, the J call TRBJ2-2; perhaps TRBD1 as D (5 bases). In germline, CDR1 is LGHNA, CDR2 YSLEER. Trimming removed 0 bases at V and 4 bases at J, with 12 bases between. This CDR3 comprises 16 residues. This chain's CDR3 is CASSQDPWGGTGELFF. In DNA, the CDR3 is TGCGCCAGCAGCCAAGATCCTTGGGGCGGCACCGGGGAGCTGTTTTTT.

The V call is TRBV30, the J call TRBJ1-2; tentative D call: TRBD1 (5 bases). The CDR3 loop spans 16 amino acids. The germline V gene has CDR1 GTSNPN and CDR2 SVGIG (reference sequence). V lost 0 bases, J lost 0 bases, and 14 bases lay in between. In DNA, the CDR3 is TGTGCCTGGAGTGTATGGGGGGGTTTGGCTAACTATGGCTACACCTTC. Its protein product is CAWSVWGGLANYGYTF.